This TCR beta chain was profiled in a study of control samples from healthy donors and cancer patients (dated by TCRdb to the early 2020s). A note on this clone: Its target antigen remains unknown. Base-call qualities are not available, and no considerably larger clone is one nucleotide away.

Library method: the immunoSEQ multiplex PCR assay. The source is immuneACCESS, and TCRdb retained only in-frame sequences with V and J called. Part of the clones is not carried over; for the studies checked, unresolved V genes explain less than half of this, and the remainder is unexplained. In this sample the table shows 55,000 to 70,000 clones, around 90% of which occur a single time. Jointly, the top ten make up 0.8% to 1% of the sample. Sequences were obtained from PBMCs. The clonotype originates from a man younger than 40 with colorectal cancer.

The CDR3 here reads CSVEDWSSGANVLTF. The nucleotides read TGCAGCGTTGAAGATTGGTCGTCTGGGGCCAACGTCCTGACTTTC. Recombination joined TRBV29-1 with TRBJ2-6, with the D gene not confidently named. There are 15 amino acids in the CDR3, from cysteine to phenylalanine inclusive. The DNA shown is the 45-base CDR3, in frame from base 1. As encoded in the germline V gene, CDR1 is SQVTM while CDR2 is ANQGSEA. V gives up 0 bases and J gives up 1 base, and the segment between their germline ends measures 7 bases.